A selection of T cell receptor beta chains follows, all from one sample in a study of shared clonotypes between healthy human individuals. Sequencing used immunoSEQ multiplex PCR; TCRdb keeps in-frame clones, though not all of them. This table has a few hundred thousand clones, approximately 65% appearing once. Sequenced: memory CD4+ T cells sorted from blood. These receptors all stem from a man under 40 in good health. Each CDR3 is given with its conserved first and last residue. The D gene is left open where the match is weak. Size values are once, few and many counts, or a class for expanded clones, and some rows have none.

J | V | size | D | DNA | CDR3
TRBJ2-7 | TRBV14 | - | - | TGTGCCAGCAGCCAAAAACAGGGTAGCCCCTACGAGCAGTACTTC | CASSQKQGSPYEQYF
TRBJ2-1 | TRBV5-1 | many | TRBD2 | TGCGCCAGCAGTCGGACTAGCGGGAGCTCCTACAATGAGCAGTTCTTC | CASSRTSGSSYNEQFF
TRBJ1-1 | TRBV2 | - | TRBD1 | TGTGCCGGACAGGTGAACACTGAAGCTTTCTTT | CAGQVNTEAFF
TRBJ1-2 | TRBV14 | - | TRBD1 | TGTGCCAGCAGCGGGACAGCCACGAGCCCCCGCCGCTATGGCTACACCTTC | CASSGTATSPRRYGYTF
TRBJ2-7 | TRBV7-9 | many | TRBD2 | TGTGCCAGCAGCCAAGCGGGAGGACACTACGAGCAGTACTTC | CASSQAGGHYEQYF
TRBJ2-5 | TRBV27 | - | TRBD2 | TGTGCCAGCAGTTTCAACCCCCTAGCGGGAGTCGGGGGGACCCAGTACTTC | CASSFNPLAGVGGTQYF
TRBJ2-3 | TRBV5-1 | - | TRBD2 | TGCGCCAGCAGCTCATGGGACAGGCCTAGCGGGAGCGCAGATACGCAGTATTTT | CASSSWDRPSGSADTQYF
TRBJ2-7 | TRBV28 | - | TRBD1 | TGTGCCAGCAGGCCCGGGACAGTGACGTACGAGCAGTACTTC | CASRPGTVTYEQYF
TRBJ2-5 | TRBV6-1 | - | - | TGTGCCGGGGGCGGTCAAGAGACCCAGTACTTC | CAGGGQETQYF
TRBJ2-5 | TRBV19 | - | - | TGTGCCAGTAGTAAGGAGTCTGCAGGGCTGGAGACCCAGTACTTC | CASSKESAGLETQYF
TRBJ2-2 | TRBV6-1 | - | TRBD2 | TGTGCCAGCAGGGTAGCGGGGCCAAACACCGGGGAGCTGTTTTTT | CASRVAGPNTGELFF
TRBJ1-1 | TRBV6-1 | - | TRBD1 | TGTGCCAGCAGTGAAACTCCGGGACAGGTGACTGAAGCTTTCTTT | CASSETPGQVTEAFF
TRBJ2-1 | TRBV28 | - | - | TGTGCCAGCAGCTACGTAGGGGGGGGCAAGGAGGCCAGGAATGAGCAGTTCTTC | CASSYVGGGKEARNEQFF